This T cell receptor beta chain was sequenced in a study of shared T cell receptors in the human thymus. Sequenced by immunoSEQ multiplex PCR; TCRdb stores in-frame clones only, minus some. The table includes hundreds of thousands of clones, just under 95% detected once. The CDR3 loop spans 16 amino acids. In germline, CDR1 is SQVTM, CDR2 ANQGSEA. After removal of 6 bases from V and 2 bases from J, the junction contained 10 bases not matched to a gene. The material sequenced was thymocytes. V gene TRBV29-1 combines with J gene TRBJ2-1, with 10 nucleotides matching TRBD2. This TCR was recovered from a human donor. The CDR3 sequence: CSVWLLAGEPYNEQFF. CDR3 DNA sequence: TGCAGCGTCTGGCTGCTAGCGGGAGAACCCTACAATGAGCAGTTCTTC.